Below, 2 T cell receptor beta chains from the same sample are listed, as sequenced in a study of vaccination and CD4 T cells after COVID-19. An Oncomine TCR Beta short-read assay was used to sequence the DNA from cultured CD4+ T cells. One entry per CDR3 protein, called by TCRdb with MiXCR from the PCR reads. The repertoire includes 15,000 to 20,000 distinct CDR3 sequences, about 60% of them detected once, and less than 9.5% sits in the top ten. Their antigen targets remain unknown. Treatment here: roughly ten-day PBMC culture with coronavirus spike peptide pools or control peptides (ViraFEST assay). Sequenced: CD4+ T cells from blood, cultured in vitro. These receptors all come from a human donor who had recovered from COVID-19.

This chain connects TRBV11-2 to TRBJ2-6, with 7 positions matching TRBD2. Germline trimming cut 1 base from V and 2 bases from J; bases unmatched to any gene: 2. Germline V gene data show CDR1 as SGHAT and CDR2 as FQNNGV. This CDR3 contains 16 residues. CDR3 bases: TGTGCCAGCAGCTTAGGGGGGGGGACTGGGGCCAACGTCCTGACTTTC. Protein: CASSLGGGTGANVLTF.

This clonotype was observed a few times. The chain links TRBV9 to TRBJ1-4, with TRBD1 matching 11 bases. Trimming at V came to 4 bases and at J to 9 bases, leaving 11 bases not matched to a gene. The CDR3 runs to 16 residues. Germline values: CDR1 SGDLS, CDR2 YYNGEE. CDR3 amino acids: CASSRTPGQGVQKLFF. The CDR3 DNA sequence: TGTGCCAGCAGCAGGACACCGGGACAGGGGGTTCAAAAACTGTTTTTT.